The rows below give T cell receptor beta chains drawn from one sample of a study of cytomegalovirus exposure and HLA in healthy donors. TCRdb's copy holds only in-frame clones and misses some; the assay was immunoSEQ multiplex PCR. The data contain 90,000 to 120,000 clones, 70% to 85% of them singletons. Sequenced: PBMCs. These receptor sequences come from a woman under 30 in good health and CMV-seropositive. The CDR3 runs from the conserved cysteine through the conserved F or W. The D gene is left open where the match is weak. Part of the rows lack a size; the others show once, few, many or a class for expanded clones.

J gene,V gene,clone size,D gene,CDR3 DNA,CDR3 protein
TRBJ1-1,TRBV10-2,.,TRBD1,TGCGCCAGCAGTGAGTTCAGGGGGACTGAAGCTTTCTTT,CASSEFRGTEAFF
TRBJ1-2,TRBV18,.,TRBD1,TGTGCCAGCTCATCCGACGGGACAGGCTCTAACTATGGCTACACCTTC,CASSSDGTGSNYGYTF
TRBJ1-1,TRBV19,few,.,TGTGCCAGTACCCCTCCGGGACGGGGGATGAACACTGAAGCTTTCTTT,CASTPPGRGMNTEAFF
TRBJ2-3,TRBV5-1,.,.,TGCGCCAGCAGCTTGGATCCAACCTACACAGATACGCAGTATTTT,CASSLDPTYTDTQYF
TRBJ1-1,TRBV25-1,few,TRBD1,TGTGCCAGCAGTGAATCATTCGGGACAGGAGAAACTGAAGCTTTCTTT,CASSESFGTGETEAFF
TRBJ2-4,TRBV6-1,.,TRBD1,TGTGCCAGCAGTGAATGGGGACAGCGGCAACTAGCCAAAAACATTCAGTACTTC,CASSEWGQRQLAKNIQYF
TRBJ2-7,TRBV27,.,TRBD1,TGTGCCAGCAGTCCGGGACAGACAAACTCCTACGAGCAGTACTTC,CASSPGQTNSYEQYF
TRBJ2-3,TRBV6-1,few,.,TGTGCGGGTTCTAGACCAACCGGCACAGATACGCAGTATTTT,CAGSRPTGTDTQYF
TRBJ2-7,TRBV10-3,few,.,TGTGCCATCAGTGCGGACAGATACGAGCAGTACTTC,CAISADRYEQYF
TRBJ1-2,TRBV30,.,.,TGTGCCTGGAGTGAGACATCATATGGCTACACCTTC,CAWSETSYGYTF
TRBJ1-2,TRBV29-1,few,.,TGCAGCGTTGATGGGGGGGATGGCTACACCTTC,CSVDGGDGYTF
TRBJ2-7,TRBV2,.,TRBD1,TGTGCCAGCAGTGTCGGGACAGGGTCCTACGAGCAGTACTTC,CASSVGTGSYEQYF
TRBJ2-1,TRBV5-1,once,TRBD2,TGCGCCAGCAGGGCTGAAACCACTAGCGGGAGTTACAATGAGCAGTTCTTC,CASRAETTSGSYNEQFF
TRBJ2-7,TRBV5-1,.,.,TGCGCCAGCAGCCCTGACCTCGGAGGTACCTACGAGCAGTACTTC,CASSPDLGGTYEQYF
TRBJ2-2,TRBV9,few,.,TGTGCCAGCAGCGCACCCAGTGTAGCGGAGAACACCGGGGAGCTGTTTTTT,CASSAPSVAENTGELFF
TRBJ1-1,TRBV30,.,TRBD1,TGTGCCTGGAACATCGACAGGGCGAACACTGAAGCTTTCTTT,CAWNIDRANTEAFF
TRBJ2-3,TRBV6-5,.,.,TGTGCCAGCAGTTACGGGGACTTCGATACGCAGTATTTT,CASSYGDFDTQYF
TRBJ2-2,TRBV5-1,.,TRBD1,TGCGCCAGCAGCTCGACGGAAGGGGGCGCCTTCACCGGGGAGCTGTTTTTT,CASSSTEGGAFTGELFF
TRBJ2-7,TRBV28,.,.,TGTGCCAGCAGTCTCAGGCCGGGGGAGCAGTACTTC,CASSLRPGEQYF
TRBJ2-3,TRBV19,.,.,TGTGCCAGTAGTTGGGAGGTTCGGGCAGATACGCAGTATTTT,CASSWEVRADTQYF
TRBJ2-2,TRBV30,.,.,TGTGCCTGGAGTGTACTATGGGGCGGTGGGGAGCTGTTTTTT,CAWSVLWGGGELFF
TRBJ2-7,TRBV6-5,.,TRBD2,TGTGCCAGCAATTTAGCGGGAGCGCCCACCTACGAGCAGTACTTC,CASNLAGAPTYEQYF
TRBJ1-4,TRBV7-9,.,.,TGTGCCAGCAGCAAGGGACTCCCTAATGAAAAACTGTTTTTT,CASSKGLPNEKLFF
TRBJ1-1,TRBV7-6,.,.,TGTGCCAGCAGTTTGTTTACAGGGAACACTGAAGCTTTCTTT,CASSLFTGNTEAFF
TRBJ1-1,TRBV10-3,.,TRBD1,TGTGCCATCAGTAGGACAGGCGTCATGAACACTGAAGCTTTCTTT,CAISRTGVMNTEAFF
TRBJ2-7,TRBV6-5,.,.,TGTGCCAGCAGCAAGGTAGCTTACGAGCAGTACTTC,CASSKVAYEQYF
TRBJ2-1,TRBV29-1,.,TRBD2,TGCAGCGTTGAACGGCTAGCGGGAGGCGATGAGCAGTTCTTC,CSVERLAGGDEQFF
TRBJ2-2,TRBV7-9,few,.,TGTGCCAGCAGCTTAGCTACATCCACTAAGAACACCGGGGAGCTGTTTTTT,CASSLATSTKNTGELFF
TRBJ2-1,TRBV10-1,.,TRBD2,TGCGCCAGCAGTGAAAATTCTTGGTCTAGCGGGAGTGACAATGAGCAGTTCTTC,CASSENSWSSGSDNEQFF
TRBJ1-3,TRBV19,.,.,TGTGCCAGTAGTATAACTGGAGCAGAGGGATCTGGAAACACCATATATTTT,CASSITGAEGSGNTIYF
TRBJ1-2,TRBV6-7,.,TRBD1,TGTGCCAGCAGTTACACGGACAGGGGACCGACAGGCTACACCTTC,CASSYTDRGPTGYTF
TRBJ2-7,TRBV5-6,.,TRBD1,TGTGCCAGCAGCTTGCCGTCGGAAGGGGGCCACGAGCAGTACTTC,CASSLPSEGGHEQYF
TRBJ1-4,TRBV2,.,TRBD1,TGTGCCAGTTCTTCCGGGACAGGGATGAAGGGCGGTGAAAAACTGTTTTTT,CASSSGTGMKGGEKLFF
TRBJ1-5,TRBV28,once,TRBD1,TGTGCCAGCAGTTCGTCCTCGGGACAGGACAGGGGCCAGCCCCAGCATTTT,CASSSSSGQDRGQPQHF
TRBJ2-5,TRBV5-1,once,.,TGCGCCAGCAGCCACATCTCTCCACAAGAGACCCAGTACTTC,CASSHISPQETQYF
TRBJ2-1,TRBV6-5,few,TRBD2,TGTGCCAGCAGCCGTAGGGAGGGTGTCTACAATGAGCAGTTCTTC,CASSRREGVYNEQFF
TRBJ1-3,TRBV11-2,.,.,TGTGCCAGCCTCAGGGCCGGCACCATATATTTT,CASLRAGTIYF
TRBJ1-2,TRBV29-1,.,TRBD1,TGCAGCGCCGCAGCGGCCGCGACAGGGGGGATCTATGGCTACACCTTC,CSAAAAATGGIYGYTF
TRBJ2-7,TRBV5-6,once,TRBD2,TGTGCCAGCAGCTGGACTAGTGCCGAGCAGTACTTC,CASSWTSAEQYF
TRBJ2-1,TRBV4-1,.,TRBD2,TGCGCCAGCAGCCAAGATCCTAGCGGGAGGTACAATGAGCAGTTCTTC,CASSQDPSGRYNEQFF
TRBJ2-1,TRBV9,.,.,TGTGCCAGCAGCGTCCTAAGCCAGGGGAGCAATGAGCAGTTCTTC,CASSVLSQGSNEQFF
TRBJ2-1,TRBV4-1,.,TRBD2,TGCGCCAGCAGCCCACGGGAGGTACCGAGCGGGAGGAGTAATGAGCAGTTCTTC,CASSPREVPSGRSNEQFF
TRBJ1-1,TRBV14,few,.,TGTGCCAGCAGCCAAGCCCCGTATAGAGGGTCCCCTGAAGCTTTCTTT,CASSQAPYRGSPEAFF
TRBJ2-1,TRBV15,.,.,TGTGCCACCAGCAGAGATCTGGCCTATGAGCAGTTCTTC,CATSRDLAYEQFF
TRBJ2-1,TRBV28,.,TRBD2,TGTGCCAGCTCCGGCGGGACTAGGTTCAATGAGCAGTTCTTC,CASSGGTRFNEQFF